The rows below give T cell receptor beta chains drawn from one sample of a study of response to subunit inactivated influenza vaccine. From the RT-PCR reads, TCRdb called clonotypes with MiXCR, one entry per CDR3 protein. The sample has around 150,000 distinct CDR3 sequences; about a tenth are singletons. The source was non-naive T cells sorted from PBMCs, collected roughly 46 days after vaccination. These receptors all come from a man aged 45 to 65 who received an inactivated influenza vaccine. CDR3s include the opening cysteine and the closing phenylalanine or tryptophan. The D gene is left open where the match is weak. For some rows the clone size is stated as once, few or many, or as a class when expanded; others skip it.

>NA|TRBJ2-7|NA|TRBV20-1
TGCAGTGCCCTCGGCTCCCCCCCTACCTACGAGCAGTACTTC
CSALGSPPTYEQYF
>few|TRBJ2-7|NA|TRBV5-1
TGCGCCAGCAGCTTGGGAGGTAGTAGGCAGGCTCACCAGTACTTC
CASSLGGSRQAHQYF
>few|TRBJ2-3|TRBD2|TRBV20-1
TGCAGTGCGTACATGGGACTAGCGGGAGGCTTAAATACGCAGTATTTT
CSAYMGLAGGLNTQYF
>NA|TRBJ1-1|TRBD1|TRBV6-2/TRBV6-3
TGTGCCAGCAAACCAACCGGGACAGACATGAACACTGAAGCTTTCTTT
CASKPTGTDMNTEAFF
>many|TRBJ2-1|TRBD2|TRBV7-8
TGTGCCAGCAGCTTAGGAGCGGGGAGTTTAAGTTATGAGCAGTTCTTC
CASSLGAGSLSYEQFF
>NA|TRBJ1-2|NA|TRBV3-1
TGTGCCAGCAGGCCCGGGCTGAACTATGGCTACACCTTC
CASRPGLNYGYTF
>NA|TRBJ1-2|NA|TRBV3-1
TGTGCCAGCAGCCAAGATTCGTGGGGGCGCTATGGCTACACCTTC
CASSQDSWGRYGYTF
>NA|TRBJ1-2|TRBD1|TRBV7-9
TGTGCCAGCAGCTTGACAGGGGGTAATGGCTACACCTTC
CASSLTGGNGYTF
>NA|TRBJ1-1|NA|TRBV10-3
TGTGCCATCAATGACCGGGAGAACACTGAAGCTTTCTTT
CAINDRENTEAFF
>many|TRBJ2-2|NA|TRBV5-1
TGCGCCAGCAGCTTGCGAGGGACGAGAAGTACCGGGGAGCTGTTTTTT
CASSLRGTRSTGELFF
>few|TRBJ1-1|NA|TRBV20-1
TGCAGTGCTAGATCTCGGACGAACACTGAAGCTTTCTTT
CSARSRTNTEAFF
>few|TRBJ2-7|NA|TRBV20-1
TGCAGTGCTACAAGTCAAGGGGGAAGTACCTACGAGCAGTACTTC
CSATSQGGSTYEQYF
>NA|TRBJ1-2|NA|TRBV15
TGTGCCACCAGCCCCCGGGAAGGGGGTGGCTACACCTTC
CATSPREGGGYTF
>few|TRBJ2-7|TRBD2|TRBV5-1
TGCGCCAGCAGCTTCGACCTAGCGGTAAACGAGCAGTACTTC
CASSFDLAVNEQYF
>few|TRBJ1-4|NA|TRBV27
TGTGCCAGCAGTTTTGGGGGGCACGAAAAACTGTTTTTT
CASSFGGHEKLFF
>few|TRBJ2-1|TRBD2|TRBV27
TGTGCCAGCAGCGGACTAGCGGGAAATCACTCCTACAATGAGCAGTTCTTC
CASSGLAGNHSYNEQFF
>few|TRBJ2-7|TRBD2|TRBV3-1
TGTGCCAGCAGCCCAAGACTAGCGTCACTCCACGAGCAGTACTTC
CASSPRLASLHEQYF
>many|TRBJ2-4|NA|TRBV20-1
TGCAGTGCTAGATCAGGACGTCCAATCCTAAATAAAAACATTCAGTACTTC
CSARSGRPILNKNIQYF
>few|TRBJ2-5|NA|TRBV25-1
TGTGCCAGCAGTGAATGGGGCAGTACCCAAGAGACCCAGTACTTC
CASSEWGSTQETQYF
>few|TRBJ2-5|TRBD2|TRBV7-2
TGTGCCAGCAGCTTTCGACTAGCGCGGGGAGAGACCCAGTACTTC
CASSFRLARGETQYF
>many|TRBJ1-5|TRBD1|TRBV3-1
TGTGCCAGCAGCCAATTTTCGACAGGGAATCAGCCCCAGCATTTT
CASSQFSTGNQPQHF
>few|TRBJ1-2|TRBD1|TRBV2
TGTGCCAGCAGTGGCGGGACAGGGACCGGCTACACCTTC
CASSGGTGTGYTF